The 16 T cell receptor beta chains below come from one sample, sequenced in a study of blood T cell repertoires in COVID-19. This table comes from immunoSEQ multiplex PCR, and its TCRdb copy is limited to in-frame clones, with some not included. The sample yields roughly 380,000 clones, about 87% seen once. The sequencing input was PBMCs or T cells enriched from blood (not recorded which). The receptors here all came from a man under 40 who had recovered from COVID-19.

The V gene is TRBV7-2, the J gene TRBJ1-1; 11 nucleotides agree with TRBD1. The V gene end was trimmed by 0 bases and the J gene end by 5 bases; junction bases not matched to a gene: 5. CDR1 and CDR2 (germline): SGHTA, FQGNSA. The CDR3 has 16 amino acids. CDR3 sequence: CASSLAGQGARTEAFF. CDR3 bases: TGTGCCAGCAGCTTAGCCGGACAGGGGGCGAGGACTGAAGCTTTCTTT.

This sequence joins TRBV25-1 and TRBJ2-5; the match to TRBD2 covers 12 bases. The CDR3 is 17 residues long. Germline CDR1 is MGHDK and CDR2 is SYGVNS. With V trimmed by 2 bases and J by 4 bases, 8 bases remained unmatched. The CDR3 reads CASSERLAGGQAETQYF. CDR3 in DNA: TGTGCCAGCAGTGAACGTCTAGCGGGGGGGCAGGCAGAGACCCAGTACTTC.

The chain combines TRBV5-1 with TRBJ1-2; TRBD1 agrees at 10 bases. With V trimmed by 3 bases and J by 3 bases, 8 bases remained unmatched. Looked up from germline, CDR1 is SGHRS and CDR2 is YFSETQ. The CDR3 length is 16 residues. The chain's CDR3 is CASSYRRDRGDYGYTF. The DNA for the CDR3 is TGCGCCAGCAGCTACCGACGGGACAGGGGTGACTATGGCTACACCTTC.

The genes are TRBV5-4 and TRBJ1-2; 7 nucleotides agree with TRBD1. The germline CDR1 and CDR2 sequences are SGHNT and YYREEE (reference sequence). The CDR3 extends over 15 amino acids. With 0 bases clipped from V and 4 bases from J, the junction kept 6 bases outside the gene matches. This CDR3 reads CASSLGQGGFYGYTF. As DNA, the CDR3 is TGTGCCAGCAGCTTGGGGCAGGGGGGCTTCTATGGCTACACCTTC.

The chain carries TRBV2 and TRBJ1-5, with unresolved D. V lost 8 bases and J lost 3, with 11 bases in between. The CDR3 is 13 amino acids. Germline CDR1 is SNHLY and CDR2 is FYNNEI. The CDR3 DNA reads TGTGCCAGCCGAGAGGAGCACAATCAGCCCCAGCATTTT. Protein: CASREEHNQPQHF.

The V call is TRBV3-1 (or the pseudogene TRBV3-2), the J call TRBJ1-4, with 10 bases aligning to TRBD1. Germline V gene data show CDR1 as LGHDT and CDR2 as YNNKEL (reference sequence). The V gene end was trimmed by 4 bases and the J gene end by 7 bases; junction bases not matched to a gene: 6. The CDR3 contains 15 residues. The CDR3 DNA follows: TGTGCCAGCAGCCCCCGGACAGGGGGAGGTGAAAAACTGTTTTTT. Its translation: CASSPRTGGGEKLFF.

The chain employs TRBV9 and TRBJ1-1, with D perhaps TRBD1 (6 bases). This CDR3 contains 16 residues. With 2 bases removed from V and 4 bases from J, the gap between germline ends came to 18 bases. Germline V gene sequence: CDR1 SGDLS, CDR2 YYNGEE. The CDR3 DNA follows: TGTGCCAGCAGCGTCGGACCGGGGGGCGAGGGCACTGAAGCTTTCTTT. Residues: CASSVGPGGEGTEAFF.

The chain combines TRBV3-1 (or the pseudogene TRBV3-2) with TRBJ2-3, with TRBD2 as a possible D gene (5 bases). The ends were cut back, 2 bases at V and 6 bases at J, with 15 bases in the middle. Germline V CDR1 and CDR2: LGHDT, YNNKEL (reference sequence). The CDR3 spans 15 residues. CDR3: CASSQTRLMGDTQYF. In nucleotides, the CDR3 is TGTGCCAGCAGCCAAACCCGACTAATGGGGGATACGCAGTATTTT.

The chain couples TRBV5-6 to TRBJ1-1; possibly TRBD1 for D (6 bases). CDR1 SGHDT and CDR2 YYEEEE come from the germline V gene. Trimming took off 4 bases at V and 1 base at J, with 11 bases between the two ends. This CDR3 spans 14 amino acids. The CDR3 here is CASSQVGANTEAFF. Written as DNA, the CDR3 is TGTGCCAGCAGCCAGGTGGGGGCGAACACTGAAGCTTTCTTT.

This clone was seen a few times. The chain carries TRBV23-1 and TRBJ1-2; TRBD1 is a possible D gene (5 bases). TRBV23-1 is an open reading frame whose function is uncertain. The CDR3 runs 14 residues. Trimming cost V 6 bases and J 0 bases, with 11 bases left between them. Here the CDR3 reads CASSPQGTNYGYTF. Written as DNA, the CDR3 is TGCGCCAGCAGCCCCCAGGGAACTAACTATGGCTACACCTTC.

Comment on this clone: Germline is not matched at one junction end, which may reflect a read error. The rearrangement joins TRBV6-1 to TRBJ1-2; 7 nucleotides match TRBD1. Germline values: CDR1 MNHNS, CDR2 SASEGT. The CDR3 is made up of 10 amino acids. As DNA, the CDR3 is TGTGCCAGCAGTGATCCGGGACAGATCTTC. This translates into CASSDPGQIF.

This clone was recorded only once. The rearrangement uses TRBV12-3 or TRBV12-4 and TRBJ2-3, with D maybe TRBD2 (6 bases). The CDR3 length is 12 residues. The V and J ends lost 7 bases and 5 bases respectively, with 10 bases between them. This CDR3 is CASTFGGDTQYF. The CDR3 nucleotides read TGTGCCAGCACCTTCGGGGGAGATACGCAGTATTTT.

This chain links TRBV5-1 with TRBJ2-7, with 7 bases that match TRBD1. The CDR3 covers 13 residues. V gave up 4 bases and J gave up 3 bases; unmatched junction bases: 4. CDR1 SGHRS and CDR2 YFSETQ come from the germline V gene. In DNA form, the CDR3 reads TGCGCCAGCAGCCCTGGGACAGTCTACGAGCAGTACTTC. It is translated as CASSPGTVYEQYF.

V is TRBV27 and J is TRBJ1-2; 9 nucleotides align to TRBD1. The CDR3 extends over 14 amino acids. Germline V gene data show CDR1 as MNHEY and CDR2 as SMNVEV (reference sequence). The V and J ends lost 4 bases and 5 bases, in that order; junction bases with no gene match: 5. CDR3 sequence reads: CASSSTQGAYGYTF. In DNA, the CDR3 is TGTGCCAGCAGTTCGACACAGGGGGCATATGGCTACACCTTC.

V is TRBV25-1 and J is TRBJ1-2, with 8 positions matching TRBD1. V was pared by 4 bases and J by 3 bases, with 4 bases of the junction left unmatched. The CDR3 has 14 residues. The germline CDR1 and CDR2 sequences are MGHDK and SYGVNS. CDR3 sequence: CASSGYRGDYGYTF. CDR3 nucleotide sequence: TGTGCCAGCAGTGGATACAGGGGGGACTATGGCTACACCTTC.

V gene TRBV30 combines with J gene TRBJ1-2, with 7 bases aligning to TRBD1. V shed 3 bases, J shed 0 bases, and the junction held 7 bases outside the gene matches. Germline CDR1 is GTSNPN and CDR2 is SVGIG (reference sequence). The CDR3 is 15 residues long. The chain's CDR3 is CAWRLTGRTNYGYTF. CDR3 DNA: TGTGCCTGGAGGCTGACAGGGCGGACTAACTATGGCTACACCTTC.